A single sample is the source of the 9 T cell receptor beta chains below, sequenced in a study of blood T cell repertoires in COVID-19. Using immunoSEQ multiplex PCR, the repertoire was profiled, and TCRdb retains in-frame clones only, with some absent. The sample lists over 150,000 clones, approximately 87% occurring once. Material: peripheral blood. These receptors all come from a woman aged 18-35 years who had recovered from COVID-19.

The CDR3 DNA reads TGTGCCAGCTCAGTCGACAGGAATCAGCCCCAGCATTTT. It yields the protein CASSVDRNQPQHF. The chain links TRBV18 to TRBJ1-5; D may be TRBD1 (6 bases). The germline gives CDR1 KGHSH, CDR2 LQKENI. The CDR3 runs to 13 residues. The V end was cut by 5 bases, the J end by 4 bases, with 9 bases between.

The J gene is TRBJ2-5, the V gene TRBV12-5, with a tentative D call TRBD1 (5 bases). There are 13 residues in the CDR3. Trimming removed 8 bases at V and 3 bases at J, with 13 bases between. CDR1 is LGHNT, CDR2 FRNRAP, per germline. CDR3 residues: CASSKSQEETQYF. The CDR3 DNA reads TGTGCTAGTTCCAAATCACAGGAAGAGACCCAGTACTTC.

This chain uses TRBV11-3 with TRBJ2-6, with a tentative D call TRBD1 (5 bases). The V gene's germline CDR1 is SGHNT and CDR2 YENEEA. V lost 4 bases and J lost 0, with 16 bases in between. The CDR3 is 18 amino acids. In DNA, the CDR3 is TGTGCCAGCAGCTCCTATTTAGGGGAAGGCTCTGGGGCCAACGTCCTGACTTTC. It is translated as CASSSYLGEGSGANVLTF.

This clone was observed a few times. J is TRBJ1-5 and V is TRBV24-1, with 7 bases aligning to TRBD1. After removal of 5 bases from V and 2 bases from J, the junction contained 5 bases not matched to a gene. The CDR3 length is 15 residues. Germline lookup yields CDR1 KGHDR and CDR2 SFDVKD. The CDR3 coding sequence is TGTGCCACCAGTGCGACAGGGTTGGGCAATCAGCCCCAGCATTTT. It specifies CATSATGLGNQPQHF.

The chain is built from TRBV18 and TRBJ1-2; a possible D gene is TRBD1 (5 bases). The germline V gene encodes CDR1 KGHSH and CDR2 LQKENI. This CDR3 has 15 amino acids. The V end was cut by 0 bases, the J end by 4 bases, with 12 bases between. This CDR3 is CASSPPSAGIYGYTF. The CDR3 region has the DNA TGTGCCAGCTCACCACCTTCCGCAGGGATCTATGGCTACACCTTC.

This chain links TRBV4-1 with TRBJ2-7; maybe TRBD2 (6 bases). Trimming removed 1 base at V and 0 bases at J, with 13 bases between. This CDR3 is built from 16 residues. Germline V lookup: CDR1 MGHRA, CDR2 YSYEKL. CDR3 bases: TGCGCCAGCAGCCAAGCCGGACGGGGGACCTCCTACGAGCAGTACTTC. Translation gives CASSQAGRGTSYEQYF.

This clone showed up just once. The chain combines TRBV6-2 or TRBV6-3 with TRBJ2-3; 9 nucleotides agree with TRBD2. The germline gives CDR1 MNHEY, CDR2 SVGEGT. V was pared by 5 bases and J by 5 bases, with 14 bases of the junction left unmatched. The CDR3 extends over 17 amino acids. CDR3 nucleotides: TGTGCCAGCAGTCCCCTAGGGTGGGAAGCGGGAGGAGATACGCAGTATTTT. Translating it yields CASSPLGWEAGGDTQYF.

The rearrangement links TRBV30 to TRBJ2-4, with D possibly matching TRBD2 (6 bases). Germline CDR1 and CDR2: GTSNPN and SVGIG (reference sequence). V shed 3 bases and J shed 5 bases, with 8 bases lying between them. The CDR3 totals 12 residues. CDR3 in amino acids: CAWSGEENIQYF. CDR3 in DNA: TGTGCCTGGAGCGGGGAGGAAAACATTCAGTACTTC.

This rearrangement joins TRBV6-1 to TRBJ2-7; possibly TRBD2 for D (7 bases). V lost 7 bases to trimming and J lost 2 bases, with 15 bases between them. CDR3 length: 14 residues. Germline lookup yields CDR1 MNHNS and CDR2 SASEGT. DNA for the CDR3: TGTGCCAGCAACACGGGGGGCCCTACCTACGAGCAGTACTTC. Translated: CASNTGGPTYEQYF.